This T cell receptor beta chain was found in a study of T-cell memory formation after mild COVID-19. Study-wide results and caveats: Pre-infection memory held some responding clones, suggesting pre-existing cross-reactive T cells responded.

TCRdb called the 5' RACE reads again in MiXCR, with one record for every CDR3 protein. Among 250,000 to 350,000 distinct CDR3 sequences, 15% to 20% were seen once, and the ten largest hold roughly 22%. The germline gives CDR1 SEHNR, CDR2 FQNEAQ (reference sequence). Trimming left V 5 bases short and J 0 bases short, with 17 bases between. The CDR3 runs 18 residues. Worth noting for this clonotype: Antigen unknown.

Material: PBMCs or a T cell subset sorted from them (not recorded which). The origin of this receptor is a man between 18 and 29 years old who had mild COVID-19 (a few samples of this study predate the infection). Cell type and time point are not known. This chain uses TRBV7-9 with TRBJ1-6; tentatively, D is TRBD1 (5 bases). The CDR3 bases are TGTGCCAGCAGCCCCGGGACTAGCCGTAGCTCCTATAATTCACCCCTCCACTTT. Translation gives CASSPGTSRSSYNSPLHF.